The 29 T cell receptor beta chains given below trace back to one sample, sequenced in a study of T cell clonotyping in hematopoietic cell transplantation. TCRdb's copy holds only in-frame clones and misses some; the assay was immunoSEQ multiplex PCR. The table lists approximately 11,000 clones, 46% of them singletons. Sequencing was performed on PBMCs, taken 30 days after allogeneic stem cell transplant. These receptors were obtained from a male patient in his fifties who had an allogeneic stem cell transplant from an unrelated donor, so the T cells may come from the graft donor. Some clones in this sample may be carry-over from other donors' samples.

The table lists this clone with a few counts. The chain uses TRBV25-1 and TRBJ2-2; maybe TRBD1 (6 bases). CDR1 is MGHDK, CDR2 SYGVNS, per germline. The length of the CDR3 is 13 residues. V was clipped by 8 bases and J by 3 bases, with 10 bases between them. The CDR3 is CASCHRDTGELFF. In DNA form, the CDR3 reads TGTGCCAGCTGTCACAGGGACACCGGGGAGCTGTTTTTT.

The CDR3 region has the DNA TGTGCCTGGAGTGTTTGGAATGGAGAGACCCAGTACTTC. It is translated as CAWSVWNGETQYF. J is TRBJ2-5 and V is TRBV30, with D hard to call. The CDR3 is 13 amino acids. Trimming left V 0 bases short and J 4 bases short, with 9 bases between. Germline V gives CDR1 GTSNPN, CDR2 SVGIG (reference sequence).

The V and J genes are TRBV29-1 and TRBJ2-1, with TRBD1 matching over 10 bases. Trimming removed 6 bases from V and 4 bases from J; junction bases left unmatched: 6. This CDR3 is 14 amino acids long. Per the germline V gene, CDR1 is SQVTM and CDR2 is ANQGSEA. The CDR3 bases are TGCAGCGTCTCCGGGACAGGGGTATACAATGAGCAGTTCTTC. Protein sequence: CSVSGTGVYNEQFF.

This clone has more than one count but fewer than ten. The CDR3 DNA follows: TGTGCCAGCAGCTTAGACCCGGGATCCCGGGGCGAGCAGTACTTC. Encoded protein: CASSLDPGSRGEQYF. This chain connects TRBV7-2 to TRBJ2-7; possibly TRBD2 for D (5 bases). Germline V gives CDR1 SGHTA, CDR2 FQGNSA. Trimming removed 1 base at V and 6 bases at J, with 16 bases between. This CDR3 is 15 amino acids long.

The V and J genes are TRBV29-1 and TRBJ2-7, with D perhaps matching TRBD1 or TRBD2 (5 bases each). The CDR3 consists of 12 residues. Germline lookup yields CDR1 SQVTM and CDR2 ANQGSEA. Trimming pared 4 bases from V and 3 bases from J, leaving 10 bases between. The CDR3, as DNA: TGCAGCGTTGTCAGGGAGAACTACGAGCAGTACTTC. This codes for CSVVRENYEQYF.

The chain carries TRBV28 and TRBJ1-2, with D perhaps matching TRBD1 (6 bases). There are 14 residues in the CDR3. Trimming removed 6 bases from V and 8 bases from J, with 19 bases in between. Germline V gene lookup returns CDR1 MDHEN and CDR2 SYDVKM. DNA of the CDR3: TGTGCCAGCAGCCCCCCAGGGACACCCCTAGGCTACACCTTC. Translation: CASSPPGTPLGYTF.

The V and J genes are TRBV29-1 and TRBJ1-1; 7 bases align to TRBD1. The CDR3 has 14 residues. With 2 bases clipped from V and 4 bases from J, the junction kept 7 bases outside the gene matches. The germline gives CDR1 SQVTM, CDR2 ANQGSEA. Written as DNA, the CDR3 is TGCAGCGTTGAAAAGGGGGCCCTCGGCACTGAAGCTTTCTTT. Protein sequence: CSVEKGALGTEAFF.

V gene TRBV7-2 combines with J gene TRBJ1-3, with no clear D. The CDR3 runs to 15 residues. Germline assignment: CDR1 SGHTA and CDR2 FQGNSA. Trimming took 2 bases from V and 0 from J, leaving 8 bases between them. The CDR3, as DNA: TGTGCCAGCAGCTTATCGGCCCTCTCTGGAAACACCATATATTTT. Encoded protein: CASSLSALSGNTIYF.

In this sample, this clone turned up a few times. The V gene is TRBV6-1, the J gene TRBJ1-2; tentatively, D is TRBD1 (5 bases). The CDR3 loop spans 15 amino acids. Germline lookup yields CDR1 MNHNS and CDR2 SASEGT. Trimming cost V 2 bases and J 4 bases, with 14 bases left between them. The CDR3, as DNA: TGTGCCAGCAGTGAAACAGGAGGAAACCCCTATGGCTACACCTTC. The encoded protein is CASSETGGNPYGYTF.

The V and J genes are TRBV29-1 and TRBJ1-3, with unresolved D. The CDR3 runs 14 residues. Germline CDR1 SQVTM, CDR2 ANQGSEA. The V and J ends lost 4 bases and 2 bases respectively, with 12 bases between them. CDR3 sequence (DNA): TGCAGCGTTGTCGTTTCCCTCACTGGAAACACCATATATTTT. Translating gives CSVVVSLTGNTIYF.

The chain uses TRBV5-6 and TRBJ1-2, with 9 bases identical to TRBD1. CDR1 is SGHDT, CDR2 YYEEEE, per germline. CDR3 length equals 16 residues. V dropped 4 bases and J dropped 0; count of bases not matched to a gene: 7. Written as DNA, the CDR3 is TGTGCCAGCAGCCGGGACAGGGACTCAGCTAACTATGGCTACACCTTC. Translated, it gives CASSRDRDSANYGYTF. Filled out from reference TRBV5-6 and TRBJ1-2, the complete variable domain reads DAGVTQSPTHLIKTRGQQVTLRCSPKSGHDTVSWYQQALGQGPQFIFQYYEEEERQRGNFPDRFSGHQFPNYSSELNVNALLLGDSALYLCASSRDRDSANYGYTFGSGTRLTVV.

This chain links TRBV14 with TRBJ2-7; D might be TRBD1 (6 bases). The V end was cut by 0 bases, the J end by 4 bases, with 19 bases between. The CDR3 spans 17 residues. The germline gives CDR1 SGHDN, CDR2 FVKESK. CDR3 coding DNA: TGTGCCAGCAGCCAAGATTTACTCCAGGGGAGTAAGTACGAGCAGTACTTC. Translating it yields CASSQDLLQGSKYEQYF. The full variable domain, in which reference TRBV14 and TRBJ2-7 provide the parts outside the CDR3, is EAGVTQFPSHSVIEKGQTVTLRCDPISGHDNLYWYRRVMGKEIKFLLHFVKESKQDESGMPNNRFLAERTGGTYSTLKVQPAELEDSGVYFCASSQDLLQGSKYEQYFGPGTRLTVT.

The sample holds a few counts of this clone. The rearrangement joins TRBV5-1 to TRBJ1-2; TRBD1 matches 9 bases. CDR1 and CDR2 (germline): SGHRS, YFSETQ. The CDR3 spans 16 residues. The V and J ends lost 4 bases and 0 bases, in that order; junction bases with no gene match: 7. CDR3 bases: TGCGCCAGCAGCAGCGGACAGGGGAGATCTAACTATGGCTACACCTTC. As protein: CASSSGQGRSNYGYTF.

V usage is TRBV7-2 and J usage is TRBJ1-3; D possibly corresponds to TRBD1 (6 bases). In germline, CDR1 is SGHTA, CDR2 FQGNSA. The ends were cut back, 5 bases at V and 1 base at J, with 12 bases in the middle. This CDR3 has 15 amino acids. This CDR3 is CASSRGHSSGNTIYF. CDR3 DNA sequence: TGTGCCAGCAGCCGGGGACACTCTTCTGGAAACACCATATATTTT. Using reference TRBV7-2 and TRBJ1-3 for the parts outside the CDR3, the full variable domain is GAGVSQSPSNKVTEKGKDVELRCDPISGHTALYWYRQSLGQGLEFLIYFQGNSAPDKSGLPSDRFSAERTGGSVSTLTIQRTQQEDSAVYLCASSRGHSSGNTIYFGEGSWLTVV.

The chain uses TRBV5-8 and TRBJ2-3; perhaps TRBD2 as D (6 bases). The CDR3 extends over 17 amino acids. CDR1 and CDR2 (germline): SGHTS, YDEGEE. Trimming left V 2 bases short and J 4 bases short, with 20 bases between. CDR3 loop: CASSFGTLGGFSDTQYF. Written as DNA, the CDR3 is TGTGCCAGCAGCTTTGGGACGTTGGGGGGATTCTCAGATACGCAGTATTTT.

There are a few counts of this clone. The chain is built from TRBV28 and TRBJ2-7, with D unclear. Germline CDR1 MDHEN, CDR2 SYDVKM. Trimming cost V 5 bases and J 4 bases, with 6 bases left between them. The CDR3 is made up of 11 amino acids. In DNA, the CDR3 is TGTGCCAGCAGTCATAAATACGAGCAGTACTTC. Protein product: CASSHKYEQYF.

This clone has a handful of counts. The chain combines TRBV28 with TRBJ2-1; TRBD2 aligns across 8 bases. The germline CDR1 and CDR2 sequences are MDHEN and SYDVKM. With 2 bases clipped from V and 0 bases from J, the junction kept 9 bases outside the gene matches. The CDR3 has 18 residues. In nucleotides, the CDR3 is TGTGCCAGCAGTTTAGAGCACTTAGCGGGGTACTCCTACAATGAGCAGTTCTTC. It yields the protein CASSLEHLAGYSYNEQFF. The complete variable domain, with remaining parts taken from reference TRBV28 and TRBJ2-1, reads DVKVTQSSRYLVKRTGEKVFLECVQDMDHENMFWYRQDPGLGLRLIYFSYDVKMKEKGDIPEGYSVSREKKERFSLILESASTNQTSMYLCASSLEHLAGYSYNEQFFGPGTRLTVL.

The V gene is TRBV4-2, the J gene TRBJ2-3, with 7 bases lining up with TRBD2. With V trimmed by 0 bases and J by 6 bases, 6 bases remained unmatched. This CDR3 region has 15 residues. Germline V gene sequence: CDR1 LGHNA, CDR2 YNFKEQ. The chain's CDR3 is CASSQEGRAGDTQYF. The CDR3 bases are TGTGCCAGCAGCCAAGAAGGGAGGGCCGGGGATACGCAGTATTTT.

This clone was seen more than once but under ten times. CDR3 in DNA: TGTGCCAGCAGTTCCGACGCCGGGAGGAACACTGAAGCTTTCTTT. Its translation is CASSSDAGRNTEAFF. The rearrangement joins TRBV28 to TRBJ1-1; unclear D gene. The CDR3 has 15 residues. The V gene lost 4 bases and the J gene lost 1 base, with 13 bases spanning the gap. Germline-derived CDR1 and CDR2 are MDHEN and SYDVKM.

The chain joins TRBV28 to TRBJ1-1; weak D call: TRBD1 (5 bases). The length of the CDR3 is 13 residues. V was trimmed by 7 bases and J by 0 bases, leaving 9 bases between them. CDR1 is MDHEN, CDR2 SYDVKM, per germline. The CDR3 nucleotides read TGTGCCAGCAACGGGGCCATGAACACTGAAGCTTTCTTT. As protein: CASNGAMNTEAFF.

This chain connects TRBV7-2 to TRBJ2-5; D gene uncertain. CDR1 SGHTA and CDR2 FQGNSA come from the germline V gene. V was clipped by 5 bases and J by 1 base, with 14 bases between them. The CDR3 loop spans 15 amino acids. The CDR3 DNA is TGTGCCAGCAGCCTGTGGACCGCGGCCCAAGAGACCCAGTACTTC. As protein: CASSLWTAAQETQYF. The full variable domain, with the rest looked up from reference TRBV7-2 and TRBJ2-5, is GAGVSQSPSNKVTEKGKDVELRCDPISGHTALYWYRQSLGQGLEFLIYFQGNSAPDKSGLPSDRFSAERTGGSVSTLTIQRTQQEDSAVYLCASSLWTAAQETQYFGPGTRLLVL.

The CDR3 sequence is CSEGGRTEAFF. As DNA, the CDR3 is TGCAGTGAGGGTGGGAGGACTGAAGCTTTCTTT. The V and J genes are TRBV20-1 and TRBJ1-1; D remains ambiguous. Germline CDR1 DFQATT, CDR2 SNEGSKA (reference sequence). This CDR3 is 11 amino acids long. V was pared by 7 bases and J by 5 bases, with 11 bases between.

CDR3 loop: CASSPQARRRGYEQYF. The CDR3 nucleotides are TGTGCCAGCAGTCCTCAAGCCCGTCGGCGGGGCTACGAGCAGTACTTC. The chain uses TRBV27 and TRBJ2-7; D is possibly TRBD2 (6 bases). Germline CDR1 MNHEY, CDR2 SMNVEV (reference sequence). CDR3 size: 16 residues. Trimming removed 5 bases at V and 3 bases at J, with 20 bases between.

This sequence joins TRBV30 and TRBJ1-1; D is possibly TRBD1 (5 bases). Germline CDR1 is GTSNPN and CDR2 is SVGIG (reference sequence). Deletions cut 8 bases from V and 4 bases from J, with 17 bases between. The CDR3 has 13 amino acids. CDR3 sequence reads: CARDYQGGTEAFF. As DNA, the CDR3 is TGTGCCCGGGACTACCAGGGTGGCACTGAAGCTTTCTTT. The full variable domain, in which reference TRBV30 and TRBJ1-1 provide the parts outside the CDR3, is SQTIHQWPATLVQPVGSPLSLECTVEGTSNPNLYWYRQAAGRGLQLLFYSVGIGQISSEVPQNLSASRPQDRQFILSSKKLLLSDSGFYLCARDYQGGTEAFFGQGTRLTVV.

The rearrangement links TRBV30 to TRBJ1-2; 8 positions agree with TRBD1. From germline, CDR1 is GTSNPN and CDR2 SVGIG (reference sequence). The length of the CDR3 is 11 residues. The J segment lost 8 bases and the V segment lost 3 bases, leaving 2 bases of the junction unmatched. Written as DNA, the CDR3 is TGTGCCTGGAGCCGGGACAGGGGCTACACCTTC. Amino acids: CAWSRDRGYTF.

The chain has TRBV7-2 and TRBJ2-5; TRBD1 agrees at 7 bases. The CDR3 contains 14 residues. Germline values: CDR1 SGHTA, CDR2 FQGNSA. V was clipped by 2 bases and J by 5 bases; unmatched bases: 5. The CDR3 DNA reads as TGTGCCAGCAGCTTAATTAGGGGGCTGGAGACCCAGTACTTC. It is translated as CASSLIRGLETQYF.

The chain is built from TRBV14 and TRBJ1-1, with D maybe TRBD1 (5 bases). V was pared by 1 base and J by 4 bases, with 19 bases between. Per the germline V gene, CDR1 is SGHDN and CDR2 is FVKESK. CDR3 length: 17 amino acids. CDR3 coding DNA: TGTGCCAGCAGCCAAGTGTATCAGGGAGGGTTTGGCACTGAAGCTTTCTTT. Residues: CASSQVYQGGFGTEAFF.

The chain recombines TRBV29-1 with TRBJ2-7; D is undetermined. The CDR3 runs 14 residues. Germline V gene sequence: CDR1 SQVTM, CDR2 ANQGSEA. The V and J ends lost 0 bases and 0 bases respectively, with 9 bases between them. The CDR3, as DNA: TGCAGCGTTGAAGAAACACGAAGCTCCTACGAGCAGTACTTC. Protein product: CSVEETRSSYEQYF.

The chain has TRBV19 and TRBJ1-4, with no clear D. This CDR3 is built from 16 residues. The V gene lost 3 bases and the J gene lost 0 bases, with 11 bases spanning the gap. Germline V gene data show CDR1 as LNHDA and CDR2 as SQIVND (reference sequence). CDR3 sequence reads: CASSIGRVATNEKLFF. CDR3 in DNA: TGTGCCAGTAGTATTGGCAGAGTCGCAACTAATGAAAAACTGTTTTTT.